This entry lists 8 T cell receptor beta chains sequenced from one sample in a study of shared clonotypes between healthy human individuals. Profiling relied on immunoSEQ multiplex PCR, and the TCRdb table lists in-frame clones only, not all of them. Of around 240,000 clones listed, about 69% were seen once; the top ten hold around 10%. Sequencing was done on a sample of memory CD4+ T cells sorted from blood. Subset given: CD45RA-negative fraction. These receptors all come from a man younger than 40 in good health.

The chain combines TRBV30 with TRBJ1-2; tentatively, D is TRBD1 (5 bases). V was cut by 7 bases and J by 7 bases, with 22 bases left in between. CDR1 is GTSNPN, CDR2 SVGIG, per germline (reference sequence). This CDR3 region has 14 residues. The CDR3, as DNA: TGTGCCTTTTACGGGGGTTTCAGTTTGGGTGGCTACACCTTC. Translated: CAFYGGFSLGGYTF.

The J gene is TRBJ2-7, the V gene TRBV6-5; the D gene is possibly TRBD1 (5 bases). Germline V gives CDR1 MNHEY, CDR2 SVGAGI. The CDR3 runs 14 residues. Trimming shortened V by 6 bases and J by 2 bases, and 14 bases separated the two germline ends. The CDR3 region is CASRRQFSTYEQYF. CDR3 nucleotide sequence: TGTGCCAGCAGAAGACAGTTCTCAACCTACGAGCAGTACTTC.

The CDR3 nucleotides are TGTGCCAGCAGCCCAGGGACAGGGATGGGGTCGAACACTGAAGCTTTCTTT. The encoded protein is CASSPGTGMGSNTEAFF. The chain links TRBV28 to TRBJ1-1; 9 positions agree with TRBD1. V lost 6 bases to trimming and J lost 1 base; unmatched junction nucleotides: 12. Germline CDR1 reads MDHEN; CDR2 reads SYDVKM. CDR3 length: 17 amino acids.

This clone was recorded at least ten times. The V call is TRBV29-1, the J call TRBJ1-5; 7 bases align to TRBD1. Germline V gives CDR1 SQVTM, CDR2 ANQGSEA. The CDR3 consists of 15 residues. V shed 4 bases and J 2 bases; nucleotides not matched to a gene: 8. The CDR3 bases are TGCAGCGTTGTAGGGGGCCCCGATCGCAATCAGCCCCAGCATTTT. Residues: CSVVGGPDRNQPQHF.

The CDR3 bases are TGTGCCAGCAGTGAAGACAGGCTCCCGGGACAGTTCTTC. Its protein is CASSEDRLPGQFF. This chain connects TRBV2 to TRBJ2-1; the D call may be TRBD1 or TRBD2 (5 bases each). The CDR3 extends over 13 amino acids. The germline V gene has CDR1 SNHLY and CDR2 FYNNEI. The V end was cut by 1 base, the J end by 13 bases, with 14 bases between.

The chain is built from TRBV18 and TRBJ1-1; weak D call: TRBD1 (5 bases). CDR1 and CDR2 from the germline V gene are KGHSH and LQKENI. The CDR3 runs to 15 residues. The V end lost 6 bases, the J end lost 1 base, and 15 bases lay between the germline ends. The DNA for the CDR3 is TGTGCCAGCTCCACCGTAGGGGCTTCGAACACTGAAGCTTTCTTT. Translated, it gives CASSTVGASNTEAFF. The full variable domain, its missing parts supplied by reference TRBV18 and TRBJ1-1, is NAGVMQNPRHLVRRRGQEARLRCSPMKGHSHVYWYRQLPEEGLKFMVYLQKENIIDESGMPKERFSAEFPKEGPSILRIQQVVRGDSAAYFCASSTVGASNTEAFFGQGTRLTVV.

The rearrangement uses TRBV5-5 and TRBJ2-7; 7 nucleotides agree with TRBD1. In germline, CDR1 is SGHKS, CDR2 YYEKEE (reference sequence). The CDR3 runs to 17 residues. Trimming removed 0 bases from V and 4 bases from J; junction bases left unmatched: 13. The CDR3 DNA reads as TGTGCCAGCAGCTTGGGGCTCGGGACAGTTATATTTTACGAGCAGTACTTC. This encodes CASSLGLGTVIFYEQYF.

V usage is TRBV11-2 and J usage is TRBJ1-2; weak D call: TRBD1 (6 bases). The CDR3 is 13 residues long. Germline lookup yields CDR1 SGHAT and CDR2 FQNNGV. V lost 3 bases and J lost 13, with 18 bases in between. CDR3 DNA sequence: TGTGCCAGCAGCTTGGGAAACCAGGGGCGTGTCACCTTC. Translated, it gives CASSLGNQGRVTF. Full variable domain (remainder filled in from reference TRBV11-2 and TRBJ1-2): EAGVAQSPRYKIIEKRQSVAFWCNPISGHATLYWYQQILGQGPKLLIQFQNNGVVDDSQLPKDRFSAERLKGVDSTLKIQPAKLEDSAVYLCASSLGNQGRVTFGSGTRLTVV.